This TCR beta chain was sequenced in a study of T cell repertoires in cytomegalovirus infection. Whole-study findings and limits: Summed frequency of shared TCR beta families picked out CMV carriers who also had the relevant HLA.

Germline trimming cut 5 bases from V and 5 bases from J; bases unmatched to any gene: 2. Germline V CDR1 and CDR2: MNHEY, SMNVEV (reference sequence). There are 13 residues in the CDR3. MiXCR, run by TCRdb on the reads, gives a single entry per CDR3 protein. The repertoire includes some 110,000 distinct CDR3 sequences, roughly 32% of them detected once, and approximately 59% sits in the top ten. In the case of this clonotype: Antigen unknown.

This receptor was identified in a human donor in good health (CMV status not recorded). Some clones in this sample may be carry-over from other donors' samples. The rearrangement uses TRBV27 and TRBJ2-1; 8 nucleotides line up with TRBD1. The specimen comprised CD8+ T cells from cultured PBMCs, sampled from culture after CMV antigen stimulation. CDR3 sequence: CASSRQGNNEQFF. CDR3 in DNA: TGTGCCAGCAGTAGACAGGGGAACAATGAGCAGTTCTTC.